These 32 T cell receptor beta chains originate from one sample sequenced in a study of T cell clonotyping in hematopoietic cell transplantation. Time point meaning: recipient sample about 28 days before transplant, after cytoreduction. Sequencing used immunoSEQ multiplex PCR; TCRdb keeps in-frame clones, though not all of them. The profile covers about 10,000 clones, with roughly 84% appearing a single time and 27% taken by the ten largest. This material consisted of peripheral blood mononuclear cells, taken before stem cell transplant. Receptors originate from an older woman with acute myeloid leukemia. Some clones in this sample may be carry-over from other donors' samples.

This chain joins TRBV7-9 and TRBJ1-4; maybe TRBD1 (6 bases). The CDR3 totals 15 residues. The ends were cut back, 2 bases at V and 0 bases at J, with 7 bases in the middle. Germline lookup yields CDR1 SEHNR and CDR2 FQNEAQ (reference sequence). The CDR3 spells CASSLWTATNEKLFF. The CDR3 nucleotides are TGTGCCAGCAGCTTATGGACAGCAACTAATGAAAAACTGTTTTTT.

V is TRBV11-2 and J is TRBJ2-2; D remains unclear. The germline V and J ends were trimmed by 2 bases and 11 bases, with 9 bases remaining between them. The germline CDR1 and CDR2 sequences are SGHAT and FQNNGV. The CDR3 totals 12 residues. Here the CDR3 DNA reads TGTGCCAGCAGCTTATCTAGGAGAGAGCTGTTTTTT. Protein sequence: CASSLSRRELFF.

This clone appeared a single time. J is TRBJ2-3 and V is TRBV28, with D tentatively TRBD1 (6 bases). The CDR3 covers 18 residues. From germline, CDR1 is MDHEN and CDR2 SYDVKM. V gave up 3 bases and J gave up 0 bases, with 19 bases separating them. CDR3 amino acids: CASSLGVSGTTSTDTQYF. CDR3 DNA: TGTGCCAGCAGTTTGGGGGTCTCCGGGACAACCAGCACAGATACGCAGTATTTT.

The chain uses TRBV11-2 and TRBJ2-5; TRBD2 agrees at 12 bases. V was clipped by 5 bases and J by 4 bases; unmatched bases: 8. The germline V gene encodes CDR1 SGHAT and CDR2 FQNNGV. The CDR3 covers 16 residues. CDR3 bases: TGTGCCAGCAGCCCAGGACTAGCGGGGAGAAGAGAGACCCAGTACTTC. It translates to CASSPGLAGRRETQYF.

The chain is built from TRBV5-1 and TRBJ1-1, with 7 bases that match TRBD1. Germline CDR1 is SGHRS and CDR2 is YFSETQ. V lost 4 bases to trimming and J lost 4 bases; unmatched junction nucleotides: 13. The CDR3 runs to 16 residues. The CDR3, as DNA: TGCGCCAGCAGCCTGGGACAGACAGGGTGGCGCACTGAAGCTTTCTTT. Translating gives CASSLGQTGWRTEAFF.

V usage is TRBV28 and J usage is TRBJ1-5, with 7 bases identical to TRBD1. Germline assignment: CDR1 MDHEN and CDR2 SYDVKM. Trimming cost V 1 base and J 6 bases; bases outside gene matches: 3. The CDR3 length is 14 residues. The CDR3 DNA reads TGTGCCAGCAGTTTATTAAGGGGGCTTCAGCCCCAGCATTTT. This encodes CASSLLRGLQPQHF.

The chain joins TRBV9 to TRBJ1-2; D may be TRBD1 (5 bases). The CDR3 runs 16 residues. In germline, CDR1 is SGDLS, CDR2 YYNGEE. The V gene lost 3 bases and the J gene lost 5 bases, with 20 bases spanning the gap. The CDR3 DNA reads TGTGCCAGCAGCGCGTCGGGGCCCAGGGAGGGGTATGGCTACACCTTC. This gives the protein CASSASGPREGYGYTF.

CDR3 protein: CASRGARTEAFF. CDR3 nucleotides: TGTGCCAGCAGAGGGGCTCGGACTGAAGCTTTCTTT. V is TRBV6-4 and J is TRBJ1-1, with D possibly TRBD1 on 5 matching bases. CDR3 length: 12 amino acids. The germline V gene encodes CDR1 MRHNA and CDR2 SNTAGT. The V end lost 6 bases, the J end lost 5 bases, and 10 bases lay between the germline ends.

The V gene is TRBV6-4, the J gene TRBJ2-1, with TRBD2 matching 11 bases. Trimming cost V 5 bases and J 2 bases; bases outside gene matches: 5. Germline values: CDR1 MRHNA, CDR2 SNTAGT. The CDR3 sequence is 16 residues long. The CDR3 nucleotides are TGTGCCAGCAGTCTACTAGCGGGAGAGGCCTACAATGAGCAGTTCTTC. This codes for CASSLLAGEAYNEQFF.

J is TRBJ2-7 and V is TRBV27; 13 bases align to TRBD2. Trimming took 3 bases from V and 5 from J; bases not matched to a gene: 10. The CDR3 consists of 17 residues. In germline, CDR1 is MNHEY, CDR2 SMNVEV (reference sequence). The CDR3 protein is CASSFYGLAGVIHEQYF. CDR3 bases: TGTGCCAGCAGTTTTTATGGACTAGCGGGAGTTATCCACGAGCAGTACTTC.

This chain connects TRBV7-3 to TRBJ2-5; D uncertain. CDR3 length: 15 residues. Germline loops: CDR1 SGHTA, CDR2 FQGTGA. V lost 5 bases and J lost 1, with 14 bases in between. The CDR3 nucleotides read TGTGCCAGCAGCCCAATGGCGGCAGGCCAAGAGACCCAGTACTTC. Amino acids: CASSPMAAGQETQYF.

The gene calls are TRBV27 and TRBJ2-2; D is undetermined. V lost 3 bases and J 6 bases, leaving 5 bases between the germline ends. CDR3 size: 12 residues. The germline gives CDR1 MNHEY, CDR2 SMNVEV (reference sequence). DNA of the CDR3: TGTGCCAGCAGTTTTTTAGCCGGGGAGCTGTTTTTT. This gives the protein CASSFLAGELFF.

J is TRBJ1-6 and V is TRBV9, with a tentative D call TRBD1 (5 bases). The CDR3 runs to 15 residues. From germline, CDR1 is SGDLS and CDR2 YYNGEE. With 3 bases removed from V and 6 bases from J, the gap between germline ends came to 13 bases. CDR3 loop: CASSEDILTNSPLHF. Here the CDR3 DNA reads TGTGCCAGCAGCGAGGACATTCTAACTAATTCACCCCTCCACTTT.

In its sample, this clone was seen once. The chain links TRBV27 to TRBJ1-2; unclear D gene. Germline CDR1 MNHEY, CDR2 SMNVEV (reference sequence). This CDR3 is 13 amino acids long. V lost 4 bases, J lost 4 bases, and 10 bases lay in between. The chain's CDR3 is CASSSSGSYGYTF. The CDR3 DNA reads TGTGCCAGCAGTTCGTCCGGGAGCTATGGCTACACCTTC.

V is TRBV27 and J is TRBJ1-2; the D gene is possibly TRBD1 (5 bases). V shed 2 bases and J shed 5 bases, with 18 bases lying between them. CDR3 size: 16 residues. Germline assignment: CDR1 MNHEY and CDR2 SMNVEV (reference sequence). The CDR3 reads CASSLAIGTRAYGYTF. CDR3 bases: TGTGCCAGCAGTTTAGCGATAGGGACGCGTGCGTATGGCTACACCTTC.

This clone was observed a single time. This chain joins TRBV6-6 and TRBJ1-2; 9 bases line up with TRBD1. The V gene end was trimmed by 5 bases and the J gene end by 7 bases; junction bases not matched to a gene: 8. CDR3 size: 14 residues. The V gene's germline CDR1 is MNHNY and CDR2 SVGAGI (reference sequence). CDR3 sequence (DNA): TGTGCCAGCAGTCGTACACAGGGGGCGGGTGGCTACACCTTC. It encodes CASSRTQGAGGYTF.

This sequence joins TRBV29-1 and TRBJ1-4; no firm D call. The CDR3 totals 13 residues. In germline, CDR1 is SQVTM, CDR2 ANQGSEA. V was cut by 6 bases and J by 5 bases, with 13 bases left in between. The CDR3 loop reads CSVKGFPNEKLFF. As DNA, the CDR3 is TGCAGCGTCAAAGGGTTTCCGAATGAAAAACTGTTTTTT.

The V gene is TRBV27, the J gene TRBJ2-2; 7 nucleotides agree with TRBD1. This CDR3 has 19 residues. V lost 3 bases and J lost 0; bases outside the gene matches: 13. Per germline, CDR1 MNHEY and CDR2 SMNVEV (reference sequence). The CDR3 DNA reads TGTGCCAGCAGTTTTTTCAACGACAGGGTATCCACGAACACCGGGGAGCTGTTTTTT. This sequence encodes CASSFFNDRVSTNTGELFF.

V is TRBV30 and J is TRBJ2-2, with TRBD1 as a possible D gene (6 bases). The V gene's germline CDR1 is GTSNPN and CDR2 SVGIG (reference sequence). This CDR3 is built from 14 residues. Trimming cost V 4 bases and J 4 bases, with 13 bases left between them. CDR3 coding DNA: TGTGCCTGGACGACAGGCTTGGGCACCGGGGAGCTGTTTTTT. This sequence encodes CAWTTGLGTGELFF.

The chain links TRBV30 to TRBJ2-1, with 8 bases fitting TRBD2. The junction had 4 bases not matched to a gene; V was cut back by 4 bases and J by 2 bases. The CDR3 runs 14 residues. Germline CDR1 GTSNPN, CDR2 SVGIG (reference sequence). The CDR3 here is CAWKGAGAYNEQFF. The CDR3 nucleotides read TGTGCCTGGAAGGGAGCGGGAGCCTACAATGAGCAGTTCTTC.

The V gene is TRBV5-6, the J gene TRBJ2-5; no definite D call. Germline-derived CDR1 and CDR2 are SGHDT and YYEEEE. The CDR3 extends over 15 amino acids. V lost 3 bases, J lost 7 bases, and 19 bases lay in between. In DNA, the CDR3 is TGTGCCAGCAGCTCATCTCGGGCTGCGAGAGGGACCCAGTACTTC. This translates into CASSSSRAARGTQYF. The entire variable domain, with the rest obtained from reference TRBV5-6 and TRBJ2-5, is as follows: DAGVTQSPTHLIKTRGQQVTLRCSPKSGHDTVSWYQQALGQGPQFIFQYYEEEERQRGNFPDRFSGHQFPNYSSELNVNALLLGDSALYLCASSSSRAARGTQYFGPGTRLLVL.

V is TRBV5-5 and J is TRBJ1-5, with D possibly being TRBD1 (5 bases). The germline V gene encodes CDR1 SGHKS and CDR2 YYEKEE (reference sequence). This CDR3 contains 14 residues. The V and J ends lost 1 base and 6 bases respectively, with 11 bases between them. The CDR3 coding sequence is TGTGCCAGCAGCTTGCGAGGGGATGGTCAGCCCCAGCATTTT. Translated: CASSLRGDGQPQHF.

The chain employs TRBV30 and TRBJ1-1; TRBD1 aligns across 9 bases. Per germline, CDR1 GTSNPN and CDR2 SVGIG (reference sequence). The CDR3 has 13 amino acids. The V gene end was trimmed by 3 bases and the J gene end by 2 bases; junction bases not matched to a gene: 1. The CDR3 protein is CAWRGQGNTEAFF. DNA for the CDR3: TGTGCCTGGAGGGGACAGGGAAACACTGAAGCTTTCTTT.

This chain links TRBV5-1 with TRBJ1-1; D might be TRBD1 (5 bases). This CDR3 is 16 amino acids long. Germline-derived CDR1 and CDR2 are SGHRS and YFSETQ. V lost 0 bases, J lost 6 bases, and 18 bases lay in between. The chain's CDR3 is CASSLDHGTLVPEAFF. The CDR3, as DNA: TGCGCCAGCAGCTTGGATCACGGGACCCTAGTCCCTGAAGCTTTCTTT.

The V call is TRBV2, the J call TRBJ2-7, with D maybe TRBD1 (5 bases). This CDR3 comprises 13 residues. Germline V gives CDR1 SNHLY, CDR2 FYNNEI. The germline V and J ends were trimmed by 1 base and 4 bases, with 8 bases remaining between them. The CDR3 here is CASSEGQIYEQYF. CDR3 nucleotide sequence: TGTGCCAGCAGTGAAGGACAGATATACGAGCAGTACTTC.

This chain joins TRBV28 and TRBJ2-5; 8 positions match TRBD2. Per the germline V gene, CDR1 is MDHEN and CDR2 is SYDVKM. This CDR3 has 16 residues. Losses at the gene ends were 4 bases for V and 5 bases for J; bases not matched to a gene: 12. CDR3 amino acids: CASSSPASGLGETQYF. CDR3 bases: TGTGCCAGCAGTTCCCCGGCTAGCGGGCTTGGGGAGACCCAGTACTTC. The whole variable domain, filled in from reference TRBV28 and TRBJ2-5, reads DVKVTQSSRYLVKRTGEKVFLECVQDMDHENMFWYRQDPGLGLRLIYFSYDVKMKEKGDIPEGYSVSREKKERFSLILESASTNQTSMYLCASSSPASGLGETQYFGPGTRLLVL.

The genes are TRBV29-1 and TRBJ2-7; 9 bases align to TRBD1. V shed 0 bases, J shed 2 bases, and the junction held 2 bases outside the gene matches. The CDR3 extends over 14 amino acids. Germline V CDR1 and CDR2: SQVTM, ANQGSEA. CDR3 sequence: CSVEEGDRAYEQYF. CDR3 DNA sequence: TGCAGCGTTGAAGAAGGGGACAGGGCCTACGAGCAGTACTTC.

This chain links TRBV7-2 with TRBJ2-3, with D perhaps matching TRBD1 (6 bases). The length of the CDR3 is 16 residues. CDR1 is SGHTA, CDR2 FQGNSA, per germline. Trimming took off 4 bases at V and 3 bases at J, with 17 bases between the two ends. The DNA for the CDR3 is TGTGCCAGCAGCTCCTTTCCCAGGGGAAATACAGATACGCAGTATTTT. Translating it yields CASSSFPRGNTDTQYF.

This clone was seen only once. The chain uses TRBV5-6 and TRBJ1-1; D uncertain. Germline values: CDR1 SGHDT, CDR2 YYEEEE. This CDR3 region has 12 residues. Between the trimmed V and J ends, which lost 0 bases and 3 bases, there was a span of 3 bases. The CDR3 nucleotides are TGTGCCAGCAGCTTGGGTTACACTGAAGCTTTCTTT. Translation gives CASSLGYTEAFF.

J is TRBJ1-4 and V is TRBV9; the D is unclear. Trimming took off 3 bases at V and 6 bases at J, with 9 bases between the two ends. The CDR3 loop spans 13 amino acids. Germline V gives CDR1 SGDLS, CDR2 YYNGEE. CDR3 nucleotides: TGTGCCAGCAGCGCCTCCCAGGATGAAAAACTGTTTTTT. It translates to CASSASQDEKLFF.

This clone was counted only a few times. This chain joins TRBV15 and TRBJ1-5; D remains unclear. The V gene's germline CDR1 is LNHNV and CDR2 YYDKDF (reference sequence). The CDR3 runs to 12 residues. Trimming removed 3 bases at V and 7 bases at J, with 7 bases between. This CDR3 reads CATSSPGQPQHF. The CDR3 coding sequence is TGTGCCACCAGCAGTCCTGGACAGCCCCAGCATTTT.

This sequence joins TRBV19 and TRBJ1-1; 7 positions match TRBD1. Germline lookup yields CDR1 LNHDA and CDR2 SQIVND (reference sequence). V dropped 5 bases and J dropped 0; count of bases not matched to a gene: 15. The CDR3 has 18 amino acids. The CDR3 nucleotides read TGTGCCAGTAGTCCCTTAGGGGGACAGTACATCTTGAACACTGAAGCTTTCTTT. This sequence encodes CASSPLGGQYILNTEAFF.